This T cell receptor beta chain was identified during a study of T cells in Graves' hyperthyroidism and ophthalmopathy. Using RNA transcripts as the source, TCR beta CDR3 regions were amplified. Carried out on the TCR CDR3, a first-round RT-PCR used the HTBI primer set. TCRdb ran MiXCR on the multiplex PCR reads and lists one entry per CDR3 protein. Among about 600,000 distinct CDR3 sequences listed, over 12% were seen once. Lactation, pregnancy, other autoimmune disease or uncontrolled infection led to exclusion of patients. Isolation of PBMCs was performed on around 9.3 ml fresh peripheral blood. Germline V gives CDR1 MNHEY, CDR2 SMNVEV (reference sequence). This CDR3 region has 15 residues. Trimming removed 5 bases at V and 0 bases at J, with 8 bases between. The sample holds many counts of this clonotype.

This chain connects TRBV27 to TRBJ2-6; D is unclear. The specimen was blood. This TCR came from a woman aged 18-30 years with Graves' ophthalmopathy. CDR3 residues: CASSRIFSGANVLTF. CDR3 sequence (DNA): TGTGCCAGCAGTCGGATTTTCTCTGGGGCCAACGTCCTGACTTTC.